Below, 2 T cell receptor beta chains from the same sample are listed, as sequenced in a study of response to subunit inactivated influenza vaccine (dated by TCRdb to the late 2010s). Preparation of the library involved RT-PCR. Instrument used: Illumina HiSeq 2500. TCRdb applied fastp at Q25 and MiXCR to the public reads, then kept only in-frame beta chains. Entries that share a CDR3 protein sequence are merged under the most common genes and DNA. In this sample the table shows hundreds of thousands of distinct CDR3 sequences, approximately 15% of which occur a single time. The top ten constitute roughly 3.1% of the sample. Source: CD4+ T cells sorted from PBMCs, taken roughly 24 months after vaccination. These receptors were collected from a man in his fifties or sixties who received an inactivated influenza vaccine. Donor details come from another sample of the same person, matched by shared clones.

This rearrangement joins TRBV7-6 to TRBJ2-2; TRBD2 matches 11 bases. The CDR3 runs to 15 residues. Per germline, CDR1 SGHVS and CDR2 FNYEAQ. V lost 3 bases to trimming and J lost 7 bases; unmatched junction nucleotides: 4. DNA of the CDR3: TGTGCCAGCAGCTTGGGGACTAGCGGCATCGGGGAGCTGTTTTTT. Amino acids: CASSLGTSGIGELFF.

This clonotype has only a few counts. The V and J genes are TRBV5-1 and TRBJ2-1; tentative D call: TRBD2 (5 bases). This CDR3 spans 15 amino acids. Trimming cost V 2 bases and J 2 bases, with 11 bases left between them. The V gene's germline CDR1 is SGHRS and CDR2 YFSETQ. CDR3 coding DNA: TGCGCCAGCAGCTTTAGTGAGGGAACCTACAATGAGCAGTTCTTC. This translates into CASSFSEGTYNEQFF.